A single sample is the source of the 6 T cell receptor beta chains below, sequenced in a study of tumor-infiltrating lymphocytes in primary liver carcinoma. Researchers generated TCR beta cDNA from about 460 ng of total RNA, relying on a constant-region primer. It was through three nested multiplex PCR rounds of slightly modified ARM-PCR that TCR beta libraries arose. TRBV1-TRBV30 forward and Cbeta reverse primers drove the first two approximately 11-cycle rounds. TCRdb re-derived calls from the multiplex PCR reads in MiXCR, one entry per CDR3 protein. The sample records about 330,000 distinct CDR3 sequences, less than 65% being singletons. Unsorted whole blood supplied the blood RNA, and germline DNA was isolated too. Source material: peripheral blood. The receptor source for this set is a man aged 40-49 years with primary liver carcinoma and hepatitis B virus infection.

This clonotype turned up a few times. The V and J genes are TRBV5-1 and TRBJ2-5, with 8 bases fitting TRBD1. The CDR3 loop spans 16 amino acids. CDR1 is SGHRS, CDR2 YFSETQ, per germline. Trimming cost V 2 bases and J 4 bases; bases outside gene matches: 10. As DNA, the CDR3 is TGCGCCAGCAGCTTCGGGGGACAGGAGGGTAGAGAGACCCAGTACTTC. This sequence encodes CASSFGGQEGRETQYF.

This clonotype was observed at least ten times. The chain joins TRBV6-6 to TRBJ2-7, with unresolved D. CDR3 length: 13 amino acids. Germline V gene data show CDR1 as MNHNY and CDR2 as SVGAGI (reference sequence). Trimming pared 2 bases from V and 1 base from J, leaving 6 bases between. CDR3 DNA: TGTGCCAGCAGTTACACTCATTCCTACGAGCAGTACTTC. It encodes CASSYTHSYEQYF.

As regards this clonotype: A much larger clone is a single base away; this may be a read error. The chain carries TRBV6-5 and TRBJ1-6, with D unclear. The CDR3 has 12 residues. CDR1 is MNHEY, CDR2 SVGAGI, per germline. The CDR3 DNA reads as TGTGCCATCAGTTACTCGAATTCACCCCTCCACTTT. Translating gives CAISYSNSPLHF.

This clonotype was detected only a few times. A much larger clone sits a single nucleotide away, making a read error possible. CDR3 amino acids: CASSPEASGNQPQYF. The CDR3 nucleotides are TGTGCCAGCAGCCCGGAAGCCTCGGGCAATCAGCCCCAGTATTTT. This chain uses TRBV4-2 with TRBJ1-5; no definite D call. The J call may be mistaken, given a closer DNA end match to TRBJ2-3. Germline CDR1 LGHNA, CDR2 YNFKEQ. The CDR3 loop spans 15 amino acids.

Note on this clonotype: The junction differs from germline at one of its ends, possibly a read error. The chain couples TRBV11-2 to TRBJ2-1, with D possibly matching TRBD2 (5 bases). This CDR3 spans 15 amino acids. Per germline, CDR1 SGHAT and CDR2 FQNNGV. The CDR3 spells CAGSPQREGLGGQFF. CDR3 coding DNA: TGTGCCGGCAGCCCCCAGCGTGAGGGATTGGGTGGGCAGTTCTTC.

This CDR3 reads CASSYSRRGTDTQYF. The CDR3 bases are TGTGCCAGCAGTTACTCGAGGCGGGGCACAGATACGCAGTATTTT. This chain joins TRBV6-5 and TRBJ2-3, with D maybe TRBD2 (5 bases). This CDR3 region has 15 residues. The germline V gene encodes CDR1 MNHEY and CDR2 SVGAGI. V lost 0 bases and J lost 1, with 8 bases in between.